Listed below are T cell receptor beta chains from one sample, sequenced in a study of spatial heterogeneity in lung cancer. Using its own MiXCR run on the 5' RACE reads, TCRdb lists one record per CDR3 protein. The table shows around 89,000 distinct CDR3 sequences, with approximately 12% occurring only once. Sample: PBMCs, taken at surgery. These receptors were taken from a male donor with early-stage non-small cell lung cancer. Each CDR3 is given with its conserved first and last residue. Not all rows give a size; the values are once, few, many and, for expanded clones, a class.

TRBJ1-5,few,TRBV27,CASSLRVASNQPQHF
TRBJ1-2,many,TRBV7-2,CASSLVGGSNYGYTF
TRBJ2-7,many,TRBV5-1,CASSKGQAYEQYF
TRBJ2-5,few,TRBV28,CASTEGGLETQYF
TRBJ1-1,few,TRBV7-9,CASSLARTANTEAFF
TRBJ1-3,few,TRBV20-1,CSAAREGVVRGNTIYF
TRBJ2-7,NA,TRBV29-1,CSGRDGGSYEQYF
TRBJ2-5,NA,TRBV9,CASSVEGQETQYF
TRBJ2-7,few,TRBV5-1,CASSTGGTPYEQYF
TRBJ2-7,many,TRBV7-6,CASSLGEPYEQYF
TRBJ2-3,many,TRBV9,CASSMSGRTDTQYF
TRBJ2-3,few,TRBV6-5,CASSRGASGSTDTQYF
TRBJ2-6,NA,TRBV20-1,CSARRTSRSPGANVLTF
TRBJ2-7,NA,TRBV6-2/TRBV6-3,CASSYVSAYEQYF
TRBJ2-1,NA,TRBV24-1,CATSDSRQTSGSMNEQFF
TRBJ2-3,few,TRBV4-3,CASSQGWSGRRADTQYF
TRBJ1-4,NA,TRBV20-1,CSARRVANEKLFF
TRBJ2-1,NA,TRBV5-5,CASSFVERWFF
TRBJ2-1,many,TRBV20-1,CSARWSEAGPNEQFF
TRBJ1-1,NA,TRBV12-3/TRBV12-4,CASSLKSFGNSNTEAFF
TRBJ2-2,once,TRBV28,CASSKETGLSWNTGELFF
TRBJ1-5,many,TRBV6-2/TRBV6-3,CASSYRRGTSNQPQHF
TRBJ1-5,few,TRBV20-1,CSASQGGQPQHF
TRBJ2-2,NA,TRBV20-1,CSATPAGRGPGELFF
TRBJ2-5,NA,TRBV9,CASSVGAANQETQYF
TRBJ2-3,NA,TRBV6-2/TRBV6-3,CASSYGSSSTDTQYF
TRBJ2-7,NA,TRBV28,CASSLWTAHTYEQYF
TRBJ2-7,few,TRBV7-9,CASSRWGGEQYF
TRBJ1-5,few,TRBV6-6,CASTPGVSSNQPQHF
TRBJ1-2,NA,TRBV29-1,CSVEESGPGYTF
TRBJ2-7,NA,TRBV7-2,CASSPSLVGTYEQYF
TRBJ2-2,NA,TRBV6-5,CASRQRGRTGELFF
TRBJ2-1,NA,TRBV4-2,CASSQEVGGGRPHNEQFF
TRBJ1-6,few,TRBV28,CASRSRLYNSPLHF
TRBJ2-4,NA,TRBV4-1,CASSQDALGPAKNIQYF
TRBJ1-5,few,TRBV14,CASSQGGQPQHF
TRBJ2-7,NA,TRBV11-1,CASSLDSRRDISYEQYF
TRBJ1-2,many,TRBV6-2/TRBV6-3,CASSYSWTDYNYGYTF
TRBJ2-2,NA,TRBV2,CASRSIGTTGELFF
TRBJ1-6,few,TRBV6-2/TRBV6-3,CASSSHLTGRNSPLHF
TRBJ2-2,NA,TRBV6-2/TRBV6-3,CATHHGPTGELFF
TRBJ2-1,few,TRBV6-2/TRBV6-3,CASTPEKLASGARSSYNEQFF
TRBJ1-3,NA,TRBV5-1,CASSWDGSGNTIYF
TRBJ2-7,NA,TRBV25-1,CASSVGQGVPAIF
TRBJ2-7,many,TRBV28,CASSSLGAWYEQYF
TRBJ1-2,NA,TRBV28,CASSSPGAGYTF
TRBJ1-2,NA,TRBV28,CASSSGIANYGYTF
TRBJ1-1,many,TRBV9,CASSVAPGQNTEAFF
TRBJ2-1,few,TRBV12-3/TRBV12-4,CASSRRTSGSSYNEQFF
TRBJ1-2,NA,TRBV20-1,CSAPDKIYGYTF
TRBJ1-2,few,TRBV3-1,CASSYSGLNGYTF
TRBJ2-7,many,TRBV6-2/TRBV6-3,CASSYYLGYEQYF
TRBJ1-6,NA,TRBV7-2,CASSNRQGGNSPLHF
TRBJ1-5,NA,TRBV7-9,CASSLEAGNQGNQPQHF
TRBJ2-7,NA,TRBV7-2,CASSLGGGTYEQYF
TRBJ2-1,NA,TRBV6-5,CASSQAGGRLNEQFF
TRBJ1-1,NA,TRBV18,CASSRGDTEAFF